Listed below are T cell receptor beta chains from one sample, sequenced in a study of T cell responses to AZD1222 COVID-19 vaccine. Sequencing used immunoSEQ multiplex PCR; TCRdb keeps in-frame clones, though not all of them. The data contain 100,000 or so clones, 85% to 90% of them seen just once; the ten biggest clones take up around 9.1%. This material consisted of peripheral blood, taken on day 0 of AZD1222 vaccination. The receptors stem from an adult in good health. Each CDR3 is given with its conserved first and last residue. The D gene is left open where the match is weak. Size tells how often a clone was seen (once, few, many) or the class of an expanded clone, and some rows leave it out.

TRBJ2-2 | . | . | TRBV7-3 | TGTGCCAGCAGCCCGGGACCTAACACCGGGGAGCTGTTTTTT | CASSPGPNTGELFF
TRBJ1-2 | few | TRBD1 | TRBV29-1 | TGCAGCAGCTCTAGGGACAGTGATGGCTACACCTTC | CSSSRDSDGYTF
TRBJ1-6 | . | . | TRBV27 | TGTGCCAGCAGTTTGCCGGGGCAGCCTAATTCACCCCTCCACTTT | CASSLPGQPNSPLHF
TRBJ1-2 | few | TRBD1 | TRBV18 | TGTGCCAGCTCACCACCGGGGACAGCTAGGAACTATGGCTACACCTTC | CASSPPGTARNYGYTF
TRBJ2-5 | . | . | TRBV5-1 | TGCGCCAGCAGCTTGGATGTAGCGACCCAAGAGACCCAGTACTTC | CASSLDVATQETQYF
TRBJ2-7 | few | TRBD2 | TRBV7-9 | TGTGCCAGCAGCCACCGGACTAGCGGCTACGAGCAGTACTTC | CASSHRTSGYEQYF
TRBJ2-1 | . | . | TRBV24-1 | TGTGCCACCAGTGACCCTGCGAGGGTAGGACAGAGCAATGAGCAGTTCTTC | CATSDPARVGQSNEQFF
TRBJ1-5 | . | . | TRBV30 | TGTGCCTGGGCCGACAATAGCAATCAGCCCCAGCATTTT | CAWADNSNQPQHF
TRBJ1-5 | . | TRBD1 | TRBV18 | TGTGCCAGCTCACGTGGCGACAGGGGAAATCAGCCCCAGCATTTT | CASSRGDRGNQPQHF
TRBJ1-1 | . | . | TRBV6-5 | TGTGCCAGCAGTTACTTGGGACCGAACACTGAAGCTTTCTTT | CASSYLGPNTEAFF
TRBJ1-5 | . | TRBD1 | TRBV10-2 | TGCGCCAGCAGACAGGGGAATCAGCCCCAGCATTTT | CASRQGNQPQHF
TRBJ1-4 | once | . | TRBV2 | TGTGCCAGCAGTGGCGTTGAAAAACTGTTTTTT | CASSGVEKLFF
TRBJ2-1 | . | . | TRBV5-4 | TGTGCCAGCAGCTTGCACGCGGGAATCGGGAACAATGAGCAGTTCTTC | CASSLHAGIGNNEQFF
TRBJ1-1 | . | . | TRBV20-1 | TGCAGTGCTATGTTTGCTTTCTTT | CSAMFAFF
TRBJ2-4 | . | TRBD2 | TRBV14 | TGTGCCAGCAGCCCAGCGGGGGGACCTGAAGGCATTCAGTACTTC | CASSPAGGPEGIQYF